This entry lists 22 T cell receptor beta chains sequenced from one sample in a study of T cells expressing NK-cell markers. Reprocessing the 5' RACE reads, TCRdb reports a single entry for every CDR3 protein and omits DNA. The specimen's table records 450,000 to 600,000 distinct CDR3 sequences. The sequenced sample was blood T cells: a sorted CD56 or NKG2C T cell subset, CD4+ or CD8+ T cells, or bulk PBMC T cells (not recorded which). These receptors all stem from a man aged 18 to 29 in good health.

The V gene is TRBV16, the J gene TRBJ2-1; TCRdb selects TRBD2, and the lack of DNA leaves this call unchecked. There are 14 residues in the CDR3. Germline CDR1 reads KGHSY; CDR2 reads FQNENV. CDR3 in amino acids: CASRLAGVRNEQFF.

The chain recombines TRBV16 with TRBJ2-4; TCRdb returns TRBD2, unconfirmable since there is no DNA. The length of the CDR3 is 15 residues. Germline V CDR1 and CDR2: KGHSY, FQNENV. CDR3 loop: CASSHGRLAKNIQYF. Drawing the rest from reference TRBV16 and TRBJ2-4, the complete variable domain is GEEVAQTPKHLVRGEGQKAKLYCAPIKGHSYVFWYQQVLKNEFKFLISFQNENVFDETGMPKERFSAKCLPNSPCSLEIQATKLEDSAVYFCASSHGRLAKNIQYFGAGTRLSVL.

This chain uses TRBV12-3 or TRBV12-4 with TRBJ2-5; TCRdb proposes TRBD1, but this gene call is untestable without DNA. The CDR3 consists of 13 residues. CDR3 in amino acids: CASSVPVQETQYF.

The V and J genes are TRBV6-1 and TRBJ2-7. CDR1 and CDR2 from the germline V gene are MNHNS and SASEGT. The CDR3 extends over 13 amino acids. The CDR3 here is CASVSGRLYEQYF.

The chain combines TRBV2 with TRBJ1-1. CDR1 and CDR2 (germline): SNHLY, FYNNEI. This CDR3 has 11 amino acids. CDR3 protein: CASSEMVQAFF.

The chain combines TRBV6-2 or TRBV6-3 with TRBJ2-1; TCRdb indicates TRBD2, and absent DNA this call remains unverified. Germline-derived CDR1 and CDR2 are MNHEY and SVGEGT. The CDR3 loop spans 15 amino acids. The CDR3 region is CASTDTSGRASEQFF.

The chain uses TRBV7-9 and TRBJ1-1; checking the TCRdb D call of TRBD1 is not possible without DNA. The CDR3 totals 13 residues. The germline CDR1 and CDR2 sequences are SEHNR and FQNEAQ (reference sequence). This CDR3 is CASGGQPGPEAFF. Together with reference TRBV7-9 and TRBJ1-1, the CDR3 gives the full variable domain: DTGVSQNPRHKITKRGQNVTFRCDPISEHNRLYWYRQTLGQGPEFLTYFQNEAQLEKSRLLSDRFSAERPKGSFSTLEIQRTEQGDSAMYLCASGGQPGPEAFFGQGTRLTVV.

V usage is TRBV3-1 and J usage is TRBJ2-5; absent DNA, TCRdb's TRBD1 call cannot be checked. The germline CDR1 and CDR2 sequences are LGHDT and YNNKEL (reference sequence). There are 18 residues in the CDR3. This CDR3 reads CASSPYYLLRTGGETQYF.

The chain employs TRBV7-9 and TRBJ2-2; the TCRdb call, TRBD1, lacks DNA for checking. CDR3 length: 15 amino acids. The germline gives CDR1 SEHNR, CDR2 FQNEAQ (reference sequence). CDR3 residues: CASSLGQLNTGELFF.

The chain recombines TRBV24-1 with TRBJ2-1; TCRdb names TRBD1, which stays unverified in the absence of DNA. The CDR3 consists of 17 residues. Germline V gene sequence: CDR1 KGHDR, CDR2 SFDVKD. CDR3 protein: CATSDPRTGGFHNEQFF.

The rearrangement joins TRBV10-3 to TRBJ1-2; TCRdb names TRBD1, which stays unverified in the absence of DNA. The CDR3 is 16 residues long. The germline V gene encodes CDR1 ENHRY and CDR2 SYGVKD. CDR3: CAISESRQGSYYGYTF.

This rearrangement joins TRBV15 to TRBJ2-3; TCRdb names TRBD2, which stays unverified in the absence of DNA. The CDR3 has 16 residues. Per the germline V gene, CDR1 is LNHNV and CDR2 is YYDKDF (reference sequence). The CDR3 sequence: CATSTGLAGLTDTQYF.

The V call is TRBV28, the J call TRBJ1-1; checking the TCRdb D call of TRBD1 is not possible without DNA. CDR1 and CDR2 (germline): MDHEN, SYDVKM. CDR3 size: 15 residues. CDR3 residues: CASSLPAHQNTEAFF.

The chain has TRBV15 and TRBJ1-2. CDR3 length equals 12 residues. Per the germline V gene, CDR1 is LNHNV and CDR2 is YYDKDF (reference sequence). The CDR3 here is CATTVGNYGYTF. The full variable domain, completed using reference TRBV15 and TRBJ1-2, is DAMVIQNPRYQVTQFGKPVTLSCSQTLNHNVMYWYQQKSSQAPKLLFHYYDKDFNNEADTPDNFQSRRPNTSFCFLDIRSPGLGDTAMYLCATTVGNYGYTFGSGTRLTVV.

The rearrangement uses TRBV18 and TRBJ1-1; the TRBD1 assignment by TCRdb is unverifiable without DNA. The CDR3 is 15 amino acids. Germline loops: CDR1 KGHSH, CDR2 LQKENI. This chain's CDR3 is CASSLLNRENTEAFF.

V usage is TRBV12-3 or TRBV12-4 and J usage is TRBJ1-1; absent DNA, TCRdb's TRBD1 call cannot be checked. The CDR3 loop spans 15 amino acids. The CDR3 sequence: CASSAGQVRNTEAFF.

This chain uses TRBV12-3 or TRBV12-4 with TRBJ2-3; no DNA is available, so the TRBD2 call from TCRdb remains unchecked. The CDR3 sequence is 15 residues long. CDR3 amino acids: CASSFHSGLTDTQYF.

The rearrangement uses TRBV7-2 and TRBJ2-5; TCRdb's D gene call, TRBD2, goes unchecked for lack of DNA. The CDR3 length is 15 residues. The V gene's germline CDR1 is SGHTA and CDR2 FQGNSA. CDR3 in amino acids: CASSSSGPRVETQYF.

This sequence joins TRBV4-2 and TRBJ2-4; lacking DNA, the TRBD1 call made by TCRdb goes unchecked. The CDR3 loop spans 17 amino acids. Germline CDR1 is LGHNA and CDR2 is YNFKEQ. This CDR3 is CASSQETGVIAKNIQYF.

The CDR3: CASSYRAKFNEQFF. The chain has TRBV6-5 and TRBJ2-1; checking the TCRdb D call of TRBD2 is not possible without DNA. The germline V gene encodes CDR1 MNHEY and CDR2 SVGAGI. This CDR3 contains 14 residues.

The chain couples TRBV7-2 to TRBJ1-3. CDR1 SGHTA and CDR2 FQGNSA come from the germline V gene. This CDR3 contains 14 residues. The CDR3 loop reads CASSLDGVRNTIYF.

This rearrangement joins TRBV12-3 or TRBV12-4 to TRBJ2-3; TCRdb outputs TRBD1, but without DNA this stays unchecked. CDR3 size: 15 residues. The CDR3 loop is CASSPSTGVTDTQYF.